The clone carrying this TCR beta chain has more than one count but fewer than ten. These data originate in a study of blood T cell repertoires in COVID-19. Sequenced by immunoSEQ multiplex PCR; TCRdb stores in-frame clones only, minus some. The sample has hundreds of thousands of clones; about 91% are singletons. The CDR3 spans 13 residues. Germline lookup yields CDR1 MNHEY and CDR2 SVGAGI. The junction had 5 bases not matched to a gene; V was cut back by 10 bases and J by 0 bases. The V and J genes are TRBV6-5 and TRBJ2-7, with TRBD2 matching over 8 bases. Sequenced input: peripheral blood. The origin of this receptor is a man in his late teens or twenties with COVID-19, enrolled during active disease. DNA of the CDR3: TGTGCCACGAGTAGCGGGGACTCCTACGAGCAGTACTTC. Its translation: CATSSGDSYEQYF.